Following are 29 T cell receptor beta chains from one sample sequenced in a study of immune evolution from preneoplasia to lung adenocarcinoma. TCRdb's table, derived via immunoSEQ multiplex PCR, lists solely in-frame clones and lacks some. The sample holds around 3,500 clones, 76% seen once. Sequences were obtained from FFPE lung adenocarcinoma in situ tissue. These receptors all come from a person aged 55 to 79 with lung adenocarcinoma.

Only a few counts were recorded for this clone. The chain couples TRBV7-8 to TRBJ2-7, with 7 bases matching TRBD2. Germline trimming cut 4 bases from V and 3 bases from J; bases unmatched to any gene: 9. There are 15 residues in the CDR3. Germline V gene sequence: CDR1 SGHVS, CDR2 FQNEAQ. The CDR3 is CASSSIHGGIYEQYF. The CDR3 DNA follows: TGTGCCAGCAGCTCCATCCACGGGGGGATCTACGAGCAGTACTTC.

This rearrangement joins TRBV19 to TRBJ2-3, with a possible D match to TRBD2 (6 bases). The CDR3 is 14 amino acids. The V and J ends lost 6 bases and 2 bases respectively, with 12 bases between them. Germline V gene data show CDR1 as LNHDA and CDR2 as SQIVND (reference sequence). CDR3 amino acids: CASRDGTVTDTQYF. In DNA, the CDR3 is TGTGCCAGTAGGGACGGGACTGTCACAGATACGCAGTATTTT.

Here the CDR3 reads CASRQGSNQPQHF. In DNA form, the CDR3 reads TGTGCCAGTAGGCAGGGCAGCAATCAGCCCCAGCATTTT. This sequence joins TRBV19 and TRBJ1-5, with D possibly being TRBD1 (5 bases). The CDR3 sequence is 13 residues long. Germline V gene sequence: CDR1 LNHDA, CDR2 SQIVND (reference sequence). The V end was cut by 6 bases, the J end by 1 base, with 7 bases between.

The chain couples TRBV9 to TRBJ2-3; TRBD2 matches at 7 bases. The CDR3 spans 14 residues. The V segment lost 4 bases and the J segment 1 base; nucleotides outside the gene matches: 3. CDR1 SGDLS and CDR2 YYNGEE come from the germline V gene. The DNA for the CDR3 is TGTGCCAGCAGCCCCCTAGCGGGCACAGATACGCAGTATTTT. Protein product: CASSPLAGTDTQYF.

The chain uses TRBV29-1 and TRBJ2-1; D not certain. The CDR3 extends over 11 amino acids. Trimming removed 3 bases from V and 4 bases from J, with 4 bases in between. In germline, CDR1 is SQVTM, CDR2 ANQGSEA. The CDR3 DNA follows: TGCAGCGTTGACGGGTACAATGAGCAGTTCTTC. Its protein is CSVDGYNEQFF.

This chain joins TRBV6-1 and TRBJ2-2; possibly TRBD2 for D (5 bases). CDR3 size: 15 residues. V was shortened by 2 bases and J by 3 bases, with 10 bases between the two germline ends. CDR1 and CDR2 (germline): MNHNS, SASEGT. The CDR3, as DNA: TGTGCCAGCAGTGAATTAAAGGGAGACACCGGGGAGCTGTTTTTT. This sequence encodes CASSELKGDTGELFF.

The CDR3 bases are TGTGCCTGGAGCCTTACCGGGACTCACAATCAGCCCCAGCATTTT. It codes for CAWSLTGTHNQPQHF. This chain uses TRBV30 with TRBJ1-5, with TRBD1 as a possible D gene (5 bases). The germline V gene has CDR1 GTSNPN and CDR2 SVGIG (reference sequence). The CDR3 spans 15 residues. Trimming took off 3 bases at V and 3 bases at J, with 15 bases between the two ends.

J is TRBJ1-5 and V is TRBV30; TRBD1 aligns across 9 bases. With 0 bases clipped from V and 6 bases from J, the junction kept 6 bases outside the gene matches. This CDR3 comprises 15 residues. The germline V gene encodes CDR1 GTSNPN and CDR2 SVGIG (reference sequence). Here the CDR3 DNA reads TGTGCCTGGAGTGTAACCACAGGGGGCAGTCAGCCCCAGCATTTT. This encodes CAWSVTTGGSQPQHF.

This clone has more than one count but fewer than ten. This chain joins TRBV7-2 and TRBJ2-6, with D perhaps TRBD1 or TRBD2 (5 bases each). Trimming removed 1 base from V and 2 bases from J, with 12 bases in between. Germline assignment: CDR1 SGHTA and CDR2 FQGNSA. The CDR3 sequence is 17 residues long. CDR3 in DNA: TGTGCCAGCAGCTTAGTGGCAGGGAGCGCTGGGGCCAACGTCCTGACTTTC. The encoded protein is CASSLVAGSAGANVLTF. The full variable domain, rest sourced from reference TRBV7-2 and TRBJ2-6, is GAGVSQSPSNKVTEKGKDVELRCDPISGHTALYWYRQSLGQGLEFLIYFQGNSAPDKSGLPSDRFSAERTGGSVSTLTIQRTQQEDSAVYLCASSLVAGSAGANVLTFGAGSRLTVL.

This clone was seen a few times. V is TRBV28 and J is TRBJ2-5; D ambiguous. CDR1 is MDHEN, CDR2 SYDVKM, per germline. V lost 8 bases and J lost 7, with 8 bases in between. The CDR3 has 10 amino acids. The CDR3 DNA is TGTGCCAGCTCACGAGGGACCCAGTACTTC. The encoded protein is CASSRGTQYF.

This chain uses TRBV30 with TRBJ1-5; D is undetermined. The ends were cut back, 1 base at V and 1 base at J, with 5 bases in the middle. CDR3 size: 13 residues. CDR1 is GTSNPN, CDR2 SVGIG, per germline (reference sequence). CDR3 bases: TGTGCCTGGAGTGAGGGAAGCAATCAGCCCCAGCATTTT. Translated, it gives CAWSEGSNQPQHF.

The chain is built from TRBV6-5 and TRBJ1-1; D perhaps matches TRBD1 (6 bases). Germline CDR1 MNHEY, CDR2 SVGAGI. This CDR3 has 15 amino acids. Trimming stripped 6 bases from V and 5 bases from J, with 19 bases between. This chain's CDR3 is CASRPIGGGWTEAFF. The CDR3 DNA sequence: TGTGCCAGCAGGCCCATCGGGGGGGGCTGGACTGAAGCTTTCTTT.

The V gene is TRBV6-1, the J gene TRBJ2-7; D tentatively reads TRBD1 or TRBD2 (5 bases each). The CDR3 extends over 15 amino acids. CDR1 and CDR2 (germline): MNHNS, SASEGT. V dropped 5 bases and J dropped 3 bases, with 17 bases sitting between them. The CDR3 nucleotides read TGTGCCAGCAGTCCACGGGGCAGTATGTTCTACGAGCAGTACTTC. This codes for CASSPRGSMFYEQYF.

This clone was observed a handful of times. DNA of the CDR3: TGTGCCAGCTCACCTGGGGCACAGGGGTCTCAGCCCCAGCATTTT. This codes for CASSPGAQGSQPQHF. The chain is built from TRBV18 and TRBJ1-5; 7 bases agree with TRBD1. The CDR3 spans 15 residues. The germline V gene has CDR1 KGHSH and CDR2 LQKENI. After removal of 3 bases from V and 6 bases from J, the junction contained 8 bases not matched to a gene.

V is TRBV7-2 and J is TRBJ2-1; D is ambiguous. The CDR3 loop spans 12 amino acids. CDR1 and CDR2 from the germline V gene are SGHTA and FQGNSA. Trimming pared 4 bases from V and 8 bases from J, leaving 9 bases between. CDR3 region: CASSSLSYEQFF. The CDR3 region has the DNA TGTGCCAGCAGCTCCCTTAGCTATGAGCAGTTCTTC.

In its sample, this clone was seen a few times. This sequence joins TRBV28 and TRBJ1-6; the D is unclear. V lost 6 bases to trimming and J lost 0 bases, with 6 bases between them. Germline CDR1 and CDR2: MDHEN and SYDVKM. This CDR3 has 14 residues. The CDR3 reads CASRPDSYNSPLHF. The CDR3 region has the DNA TGTGCCAGCAGGCCGGACTCCTATAATTCACCCCTCCACTTT.

V is TRBV19 and J is TRBJ2-3, with 7 bases that match TRBD1. This CDR3 is built from 15 residues. Germline lookup yields CDR1 LNHDA and CDR2 SQIVND (reference sequence). Trimming at V came to 5 bases and at J to 2 bases, leaving 7 bases not matched to a gene. The CDR3 loop reads CASSDPGQVTDTQYF. The CDR3 region has the DNA TGTGCCAGTAGTGACCCAGGACAGGTCACAGATACGCAGTATTTT.

This clone was detected once. The chain has TRBV29-1 and TRBJ2-5; possibly TRBD2 for D (6 bases). In germline, CDR1 is SQVTM, CDR2 ANQGSEA. V lost 4 bases and J lost 0, with 9 bases in between. The CDR3 extends over 13 amino acids. CDR3 nucleotide sequence: TGCAGCGTTGTCGGGGGAGACCAAGAGACCCAGTACTTC. It translates to CSVVGGDQETQYF.

The genes are TRBV5-1 and TRBJ2-3; either TRBD1 or TRBD2 may fit D (6 bases each). Trimming cost V 0 bases and J 5 bases, with 10 bases left between them. Germline CDR1 SGHRS, CDR2 YFSETQ. The length of the CDR3 is 14 residues. CDR3 residues: CASSLEGGLDTQYF. CDR3 DNA: TGCGCCAGCAGCTTGGAGGGGGGTTTAGATACGCAGTATTTT.

The chain employs TRBV7-8 and TRBJ2-5, with a possible D match to TRBD1 (6 bases). The CDR3 is made up of 13 amino acids. Deletions cut 5 bases from V and 4 bases from J, with 11 bases between. Germline-derived CDR1 and CDR2 are SGHVS and FQNEAQ. CDR3 DNA sequence: TGTGCCAGCAGCCAAGGACAGACAGAGACCCAGTACTTC. This gives the protein CASSQGQTETQYF.

The genes are TRBV7-9 and TRBJ2-5; TRBD2 matches at 13 bases. Trimming took 3 bases from V and 5 from J; bases not matched to a gene: 6. This CDR3 region has 16 residues. The germline gives CDR1 SEHNR, CDR2 FQNEAQ (reference sequence). CDR3 sequence: CASSFPGLAGVETQYF. CDR3 nucleotides: TGTGCCAGCAGCTTTCCCGGACTAGCGGGGGTGGAGACCCAGTACTTC.

The V and J genes are TRBV5-4 and TRBJ2-7, with 14 nucleotides matching TRBD2. Germline V gene lookup returns CDR1 SGHNT and CDR2 YYREEE (reference sequence). Germline trimming cut 3 bases from V and 8 bases from J; bases unmatched to any gene: 7. This CDR3 comprises 15 residues. CDR3 nucleotide sequence: TGTGCCAGCAGCTCCGGGGGACTAGCGGGGGAAAAGCAGTACTTC. Its protein product is CASSSGGLAGEKQYF.

This clone was counted a single time. V is TRBV28 and J is TRBJ1-2, with TRBD1 as a possible D gene (6 bases). The germline gives CDR1 MDHEN, CDR2 SYDVKM. Trimming removed 2 bases from V and 4 bases from J, with 14 bases in between. CDR3 length: 15 residues. CDR3 coding DNA: TGTGCCAGCAGTTTAACGCTGGGGGCGAGCTATGGCTACACCTTC. Translated, it gives CASSLTLGASYGYTF.

This chain uses TRBV30 with TRBJ1-2, with TRBD1 matching over 9 bases. Looked up from germline, CDR1 is GTSNPN and CDR2 is SVGIG (reference sequence). CDR3 size: 14 residues. V shed 5 bases, J shed 8 bases, and the junction held 12 bases outside the gene matches. CDR3 amino acids: CAWAGTGLPGGYTF. The DNA of the CDR3 is TGTGCCTGGGCCGGGACAGGGCTCCCGGGAGGCTACACCTTC.

The V gene is TRBV5-1, the J gene TRBJ1-4; 9 positions match TRBD1. The length of the CDR3 is 15 residues. Germline lookup yields CDR1 SGHRS and CDR2 YFSETQ. J lost 5 bases, V lost 3 bases, and 5 bases had no gene match. Here the CDR3 reads CASSWTGARNEKLFF. The CDR3 DNA reads TGCGCCAGCAGCTGGACAGGGGCGAGAAATGAAAAACTGTTTTTT.

The chain joins TRBV7-6 to TRBJ1-4, with D possibly being TRBD1 (6 bases). CDR1 is SGHVS and CDR2 is FNYEAQ in the germline V gene. The CDR3 is made up of 12 amino acids. The V and J ends lost 5 bases and 8 bases respectively, with 9 bases between them. CDR3 sequence reads: CASSHQGEKLFF. For the CDR3, the DNA is TGTGCCAGCAGCCATCAGGGGGAAAAACTGTTTTTT.

The rearrangement joins TRBV9 to TRBJ2-5; 7 bases agree with TRBD1. This CDR3 is 13 amino acids long. The trim removed 0 bases at V and 5 bases at J, leaving 1 base unmatched. Germline loops: CDR1 SGDLS, CDR2 YYNGEE. CDR3 residues: CASSVGQGETQYF. The CDR3, as DNA: TGTGCCAGCAGCGTAGGACAGGGTGAGACCCAGTACTTC.

As concerns this clone: Within the sample, other DNA sequences also encode this same CDR3. The chain carries TRBV27 and TRBJ1-4; the D is unclear. This CDR3 contains 14 residues. CDR1 and CDR2 from the germline V gene are MNHEY and SMNVEV (reference sequence). V gave up 3 bases and J gave up 8 bases, with 13 bases separating them. CDR3 bases: TGTGCCAGCAGTTTGACATCGGCGGGGGAAAAACTGTTTTTT. Residues: CASSLTSAGEKLFF.

The rearrangement joins TRBV11-2 to TRBJ2-7, with 11 bases matching TRBD2. This CDR3 is built from 17 residues. With V trimmed by 3 bases and J by 2 bases, 9 bases remained unmatched. CDR1 is SGHAT, CDR2 FQNNGV, per germline. The CDR3 nucleotides are TGTGCCAGCAGCTTGAACACCGGGACTAGCGGAACCTACGAGCAGTACTTC. This encodes CASSLNTGTSGTYEQYF.